This entry is about one TCR beta chain. What it binds is not known. The CDR3 is 18 amino acids. Germline CDR1 reads SGDLS; CDR2 reads YYNGEE. V was clipped by 0 bases and J by 0 bases, with 15 bases between them. No patient escaped relapse after autologous stem cell transplantation, and brentuximab vedotin exposure varied. Researchers used magnetic negative selection to pull out pure CD4+ T cells from thawed PBMCs. The sample comes from a study of PD-1 blockade in classical Hodgkin lymphoma. Only in-frame clones appear in the TCRdb table, and some are missing; sequencing was by immunoSEQ multiplex PCR. The sample lists about 15,000 clones; 85% were seen once. Study results and caveats: A reduction in baseline TCR diversity was reportedly seen in newly diagnosed patients relative to healthy donors. Newly diagnosed and completely responding patients shared comparable baseline diversity.

Sequenced here: CD4+ T cells from blood, sampled at baseline. This sequence joins TRBV9 and TRBJ2-2, with D perhaps being TRBD1 or TRBD2 (5 bases each). This TCR derives from a human donor with classical Hodgkin lymphoma. The CDR3 bases are TGTGCCAGCAGCGTAGCTCTGACCAGGGACCCGAACACCGGGGAGCTGTTTTTT. It encodes CASSVALTRDPNTGELFF.